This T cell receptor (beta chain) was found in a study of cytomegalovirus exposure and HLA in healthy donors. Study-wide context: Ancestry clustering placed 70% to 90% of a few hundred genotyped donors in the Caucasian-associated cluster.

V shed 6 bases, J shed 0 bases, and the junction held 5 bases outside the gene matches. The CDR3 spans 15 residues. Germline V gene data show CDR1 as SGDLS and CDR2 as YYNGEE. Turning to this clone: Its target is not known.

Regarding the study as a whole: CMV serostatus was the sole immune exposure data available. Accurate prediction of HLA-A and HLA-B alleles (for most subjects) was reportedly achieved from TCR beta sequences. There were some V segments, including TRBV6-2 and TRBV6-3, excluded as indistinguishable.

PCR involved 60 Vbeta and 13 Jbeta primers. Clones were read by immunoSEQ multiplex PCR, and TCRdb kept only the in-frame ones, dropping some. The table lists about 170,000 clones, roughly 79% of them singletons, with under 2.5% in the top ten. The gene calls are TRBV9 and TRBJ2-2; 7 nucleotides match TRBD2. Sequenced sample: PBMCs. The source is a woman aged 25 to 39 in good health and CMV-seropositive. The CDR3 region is CASMGGHPNTGELFF. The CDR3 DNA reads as TGTGCCAGCATGGGAGGGCACCCGAACACCGGGGAGCTGTTTTTT.